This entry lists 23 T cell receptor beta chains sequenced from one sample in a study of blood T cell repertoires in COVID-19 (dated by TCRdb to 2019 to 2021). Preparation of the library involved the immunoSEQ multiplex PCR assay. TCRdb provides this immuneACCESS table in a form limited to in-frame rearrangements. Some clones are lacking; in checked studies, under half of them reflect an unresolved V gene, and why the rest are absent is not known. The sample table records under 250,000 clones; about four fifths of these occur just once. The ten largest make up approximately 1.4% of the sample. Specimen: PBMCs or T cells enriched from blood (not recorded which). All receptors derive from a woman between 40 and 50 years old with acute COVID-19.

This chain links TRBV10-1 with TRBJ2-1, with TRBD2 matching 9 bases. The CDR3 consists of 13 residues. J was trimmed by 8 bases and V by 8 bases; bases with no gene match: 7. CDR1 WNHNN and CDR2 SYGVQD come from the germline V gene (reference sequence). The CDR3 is CASQSSGSDEQFF. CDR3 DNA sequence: TGCGCCAGCCAGAGTAGCGGGAGCGATGAGCAGTTCTTC.

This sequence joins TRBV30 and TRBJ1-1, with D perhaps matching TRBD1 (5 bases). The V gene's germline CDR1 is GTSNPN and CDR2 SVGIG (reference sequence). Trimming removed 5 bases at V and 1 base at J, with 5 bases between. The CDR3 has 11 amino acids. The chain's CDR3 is CAWDRNTEAFF. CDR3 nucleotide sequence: TGTGCCTGGGACAGGAACACTGAAGCTTTCTTT.

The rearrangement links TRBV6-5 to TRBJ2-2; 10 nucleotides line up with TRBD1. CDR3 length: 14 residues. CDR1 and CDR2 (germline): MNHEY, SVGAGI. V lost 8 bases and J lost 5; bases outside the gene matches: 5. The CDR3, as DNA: TGTGCCAGCGACAGGACAGGGGGGACCGGGGAGCTGTTTTTT. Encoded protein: CASDRTGGTGELFF.

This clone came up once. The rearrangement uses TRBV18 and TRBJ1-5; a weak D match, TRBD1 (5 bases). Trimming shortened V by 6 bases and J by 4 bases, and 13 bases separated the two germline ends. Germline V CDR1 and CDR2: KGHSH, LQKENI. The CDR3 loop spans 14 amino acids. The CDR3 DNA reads TGTGCCAGCTCTCGCGGGGAGGGGAATCAGCCCCAGCATTTT. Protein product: CASSRGEGNQPQHF.

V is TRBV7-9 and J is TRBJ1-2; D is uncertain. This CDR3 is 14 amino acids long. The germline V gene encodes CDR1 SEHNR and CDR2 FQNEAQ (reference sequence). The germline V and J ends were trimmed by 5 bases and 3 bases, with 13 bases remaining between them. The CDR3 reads CASSPDTPYYGYTF. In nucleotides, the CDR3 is TGTGCCAGCAGCCCTGACACCCCCTACTATGGCTACACCTTC.

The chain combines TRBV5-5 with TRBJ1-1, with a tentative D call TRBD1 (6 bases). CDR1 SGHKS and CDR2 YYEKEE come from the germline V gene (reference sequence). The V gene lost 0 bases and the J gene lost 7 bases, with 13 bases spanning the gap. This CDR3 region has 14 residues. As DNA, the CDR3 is TGTGCCAGCAGCTTGGAACAGGGTCTAAGTGAAGCTTTCTTT. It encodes CASSLEQGLSEAFF. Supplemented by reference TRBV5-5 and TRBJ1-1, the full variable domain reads DAGVTQSPTHLIKTRGQQVTLRCSPISGHKSVSWYQQVLGQGPQFIFQYYEKEERGRGNFPDRFSARQFPNYSSELNVNALLLGDSALYLCASSLEQGLSEAFFGQGTRLTVV.

CDR3 DNA: TGTGCCAGCAGCAGGACTAGCGGCGCCTCCTACAATGAGCAGTTCTTC. Encoded protein: CASSRTSGASYNEQFF. This chain joins TRBV5-4 and TRBJ2-1; 10 bases line up with TRBD2. V dropped 4 bases and J dropped 0; count of bases not matched to a gene: 4. In germline, CDR1 is SGHNT, CDR2 YYREEE (reference sequence). CDR3 length equals 16 residues. Full variable domain (remainder filled in from reference TRBV5-4 and TRBJ2-1): ETGVTQSPTHLIKTRGQQVTLRCSSQSGHNTVSWYQQALGQGPQFIFQYYREEENGRGNFPPRFSGLQFPNYSSELNVNALELDDSALYLCASSRTSGASYNEQFFGPGTRLTVL.

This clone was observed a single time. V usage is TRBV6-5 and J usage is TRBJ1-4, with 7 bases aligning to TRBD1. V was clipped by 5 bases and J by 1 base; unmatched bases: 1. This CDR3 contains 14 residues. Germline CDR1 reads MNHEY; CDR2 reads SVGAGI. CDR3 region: CASSRQGTNEKLFF. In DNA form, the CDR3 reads TGTGCCAGCAGTCGACAGGGAACTAATGAAAAACTGTTTTTT.

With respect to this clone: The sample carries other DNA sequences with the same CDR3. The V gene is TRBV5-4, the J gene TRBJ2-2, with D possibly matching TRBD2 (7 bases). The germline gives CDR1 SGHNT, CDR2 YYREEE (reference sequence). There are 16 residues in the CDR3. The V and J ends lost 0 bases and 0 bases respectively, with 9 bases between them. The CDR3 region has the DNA TGTGCCAGCAGCTTGGAGGGGGGGCCGAACACCGGGGAGCTGTTTTTT. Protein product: CASSLEGGPNTGELFF.

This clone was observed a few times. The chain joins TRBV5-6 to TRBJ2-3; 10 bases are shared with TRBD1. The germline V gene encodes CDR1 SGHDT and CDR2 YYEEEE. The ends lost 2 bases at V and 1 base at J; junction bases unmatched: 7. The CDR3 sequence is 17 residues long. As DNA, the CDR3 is TGTGCCAGCAGCTTTGGGACAGGGGCTTTTCGCACAGATACGCAGTATTTT. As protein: CASSFGTGAFRTDTQYF.

The CDR3 is CASSLTSGSFNEQFF. In DNA, the CDR3 is TGTGCCAGCAGCTTAACTAGCGGGAGTTTCAATGAGCAGTTCTTC. The V and J genes are TRBV7-9 and TRBJ2-1, with 11 bases lining up with TRBD2. V gave up 2 bases and J gave up 6 bases; unmatched junction bases: 3. Germline loops: CDR1 SEHNR, CDR2 FQNEAQ (reference sequence). The CDR3 extends over 15 amino acids. The variable domain in full, with the rest retrieved from reference TRBV7-9 and TRBJ2-1, is DTGVSQNPRHKITKRGQNVTFRCDPISEHNRLYWYRQTLGQGPEFLTYFQNEAQLEKSRLLSDRFSAERPKGSFSTLEIQRTEQGDSAMYLCASSLTSGSFNEQFFGPGTRLTVL.

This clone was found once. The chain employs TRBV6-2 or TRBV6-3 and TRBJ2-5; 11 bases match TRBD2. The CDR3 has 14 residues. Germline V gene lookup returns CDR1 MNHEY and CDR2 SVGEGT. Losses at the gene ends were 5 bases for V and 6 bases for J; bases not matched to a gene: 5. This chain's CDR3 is CASSISGGAKTQYF. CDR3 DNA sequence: TGTGCCAGCAGTATTAGCGGGGGGGCGAAGACCCAGTACTTC.

This CDR3 is CASSFGGVAYNEQFF. The DNA of the CDR3 is TGTGCCAGCAGTTTTGGCGGGGTAGCCTACAATGAGCAGTTCTTC. The rearrangement links TRBV27 to TRBJ2-1, with D possibly TRBD2 on 6 matching bases. The germline CDR1 and CDR2 sequences are MNHEY and SMNVEV (reference sequence). The CDR3 loop spans 15 amino acids. V was shortened by 3 bases and J by 2 bases, with 11 bases between the two germline ends.

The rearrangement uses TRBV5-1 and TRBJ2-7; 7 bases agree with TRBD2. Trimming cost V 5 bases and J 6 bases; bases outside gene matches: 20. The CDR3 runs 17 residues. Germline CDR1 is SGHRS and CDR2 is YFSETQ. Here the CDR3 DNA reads TGCGCCAGCAGACGTATATATGGGGACTACTCTTTGGGCGAGCAGTACTTC. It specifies CASRRIYGDYSLGEQYF.

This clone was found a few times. The CDR3 DNA reads TGCAGTGCTAGGCGGGGGGGGGAGCTGTTTTTT. This sequence encodes CSARRGGELFF. V is TRBV20-1 and J is TRBJ2-2, with 7 positions matching TRBD2. The CDR3 totals 11 residues. Germline V lookup: CDR1 DFQATT, CDR2 SNEGSKA (reference sequence). V shed 3 bases, J shed 8 bases, and the junction held 0 bases outside the gene matches.

Here the CDR3 DNA reads TGCGCCAGCAGCTTGATCCCCTTAGCGGGAGGCTCCTACGAGCAGTACTTC. Translation: CASSLIPLAGGSYEQYF. V is TRBV5-1 and J is TRBJ2-7; TRBD2 agrees at 10 bases. The germline gives CDR1 SGHRS, CDR2 YFSETQ. The V segment lost 1 base and the J segment 0 bases; nucleotides outside the gene matches: 7. The CDR3 is 17 amino acids.

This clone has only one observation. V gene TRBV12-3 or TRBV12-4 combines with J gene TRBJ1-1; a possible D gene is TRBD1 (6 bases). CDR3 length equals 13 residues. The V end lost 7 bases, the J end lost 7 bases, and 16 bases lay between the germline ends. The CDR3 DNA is TGTGCCAGCAAAAACGGCCAGGGGCGTGAAGCTTTCTTT. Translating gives CASKNGQGREAFF.

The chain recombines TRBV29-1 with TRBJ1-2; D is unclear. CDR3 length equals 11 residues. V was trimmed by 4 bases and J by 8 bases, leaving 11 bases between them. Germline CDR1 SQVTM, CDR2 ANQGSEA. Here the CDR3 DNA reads TGCAGCGTTGGCGACATTACGGGCTACACCTTC. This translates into CSVGDITGYTF.

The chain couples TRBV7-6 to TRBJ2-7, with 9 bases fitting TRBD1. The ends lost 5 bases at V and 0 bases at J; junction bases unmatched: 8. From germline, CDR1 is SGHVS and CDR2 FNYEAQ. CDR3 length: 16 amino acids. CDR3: CASSPAGQGLSYEQYF. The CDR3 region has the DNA TGTGCCAGCAGCCCGGCGGGACAGGGACTCTCCTACGAGCAGTACTTC.

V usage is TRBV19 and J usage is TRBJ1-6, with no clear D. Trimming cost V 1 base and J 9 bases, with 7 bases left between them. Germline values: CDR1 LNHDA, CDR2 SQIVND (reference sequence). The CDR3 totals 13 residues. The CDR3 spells CASSIGSGSPLHF. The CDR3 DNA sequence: TGTGCCAGTAGTATAGGAAGCGGTTCACCCCTCCACTTT. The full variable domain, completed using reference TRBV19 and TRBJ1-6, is DGGITQSPKYLFRKEGQNVTLSCEQNLNHDAMYWYRQDPGQGLRLIYYSQIVNDFQKGDIAEGYSVSREKKESFPLTVTSAQKNPTAFYLCASSIGSGSPLHFGNGTRLTVT.

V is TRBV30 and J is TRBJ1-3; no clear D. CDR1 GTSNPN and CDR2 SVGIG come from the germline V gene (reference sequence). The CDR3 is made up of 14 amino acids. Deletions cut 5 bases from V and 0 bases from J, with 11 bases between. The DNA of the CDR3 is TGTGCCTGGGATACGGGGAGCTCTGGAAACACCATATATTTT. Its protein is CAWDTGSSGNTIYF.

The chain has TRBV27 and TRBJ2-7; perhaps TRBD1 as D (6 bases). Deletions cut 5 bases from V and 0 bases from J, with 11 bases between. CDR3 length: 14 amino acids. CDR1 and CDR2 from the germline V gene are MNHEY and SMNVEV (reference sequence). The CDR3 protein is CASSPGHSSYEQYF. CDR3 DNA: TGTGCCAGCAGTCCGGGACACAGCTCCTACGAGCAGTACTTC.

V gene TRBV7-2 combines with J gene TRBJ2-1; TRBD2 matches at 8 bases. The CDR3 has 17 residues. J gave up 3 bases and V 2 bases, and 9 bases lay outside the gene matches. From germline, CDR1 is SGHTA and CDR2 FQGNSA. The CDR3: CASSLKAGGAGYNEQFF. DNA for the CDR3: TGTGCCAGCAGCTTAAAGGCCGGGGGGGCAGGCTACAATGAGCAGTTCTTC. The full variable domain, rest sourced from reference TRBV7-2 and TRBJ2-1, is GAGVSQSPSNKVTEKGKDVELRCDPISGHTALYWYRQSLGQGLEFLIYFQGNSAPDKSGLPSDRFSAERTGGSVSTLTIQRTQQEDSAVYLCASSLKAGGAGYNEQFFGPGTRLTVL.